These T cell receptor beta chains were read from a single sample in a study of blood T cell repertoires in COVID-19. Clones were read by immunoSEQ multiplex PCR, and TCRdb kept only the in-frame ones, dropping some. The repertoire holds approximately 350,000 clones, with 75% to 90% as singletons. Sequencing was performed on peripheral blood. Every receptor here comes from an older woman with COVID-19, enrolled during active disease. Both conserved end residues are part of each CDR3. D genes are given only for firm matches. Clone size is given for some rows only: seen once, a few or many times, or a class if the clone is expanded.

d_gene	v_gene	abundance	j_gene	CDR3aa	CDR3nt
-	TRBV7-2	once	TRBJ2-3	CASSLRAGLTDTQYF	TGTGCCAGCAGCTTACGGGCAGGACTCACAGATACGCAGTATTTT
TRBD2	TRBV7-2	few	TRBJ2-3	CASSQGLAGGGALDTQYF	TGTGCCAGCAGCCAGGGACTAGCGGGGGGCGGGGCATTAGATACGCAGTATTTT
-	TRBV9	-	TRBJ1-1	CASSVATEDQRNTEAFF	TGTGCCAGCAGCGTAGCTACGGAGGACCAGAGGAACACTGAAGCTTTCTTT
-	TRBV25-1	-	TRBJ1-2	CASSEYGGAHGYTF	TGTGCCAGCAGTGAATATGGAGGGGCCCATGGCTACACCTTC
TRBD1	TRBV3-1/TRBV3-2	once	TRBJ1-2	CASSELQGRLTNYGYTF	TGTGCCAGCAGCGAACTACAGGGGCGACTCACTAACTATGGCTACACCTTC
TRBD2	TRBV5-1	-	TRBJ2-2	CASSLRDSRGGIDTGELFF	TGCGCCAGCAGCCTCCGGGACTCGCGGGGGGGCATTGATACCGGGGAGCTGTTTTTT
-	TRBV21-1	-	TRBJ1-3	CASTVGLDTDTIYF	TGTGCCAGCACGGTGGGGCTCGATACAGACACCATATATTTT
-	TRBV12-3/TRBV12-4	once	TRBJ1-1	CASSPTENTEAFF	TGTGCCAGCAGTCCTACAGAGAACACTGAAGCTTTCTTT
-	TRBV7-3	-	TRBJ1-2	CASSLTGPRDYGYTF	TGTGCCAGCAGCTTAACGGGGCCCAGGGACTATGGCTACACCTTC
TRBD2	TRBV6-6	-	TRBJ2-7	CASSYSGGTYEQYF	TGTGCCAGCAGTTACAGCGGGGGGACCTACGAGCAGTACTTC
-	TRBV14	-	TRBJ1-2	CASSPAGGVYGYTF	TGTGCCAGCAGCCCAGCGGGGGGAGTCTATGGCTACACCTTC
-	TRBV11-2	-	TRBJ1-5	CASSLDESQPQHF	TGTGCCAGCAGCTTAGACGAGTCTCAGCCCCAGCATTTT
-	TRBV5-1	-	TRBJ1-1	CASSSGHEVSTEAFF	TGCGCCAGCAGCTCCGGACATGAGGTTTCGACTGAAGCTTTCTTT
TRBD1	TRBV27	-	TRBJ1-2	CASSFKGTGYGYTF	TGTGCCAGCAGTTTTAAAGGGACAGGCTATGGCTACACCTTC
-	TRBV6-2/TRBV6-3	-	TRBJ1-1	CASSYSKRNTEAFF	TGTGCCAGCAGTTACTCGAAGAGGAACACTGAAGCTTTCTTT
-	TRBV30	-	TRBJ1-6	CAGPPKNSPLHF	TGTGCCGGGCCCCCCAAGAATTCACCCCTCCACTTT
-	TRBV27	-	TRBJ2-2	CASSYLTGELFF	TGTGCCAGCAGTTATCTCACCGGGGAGCTGTTTTTT
-	TRBV7-3	-	TRBJ1-2	CASSPGWGHGYTF	TGTGCCAGCAGCCCCGGGTGGGGGCATGGCTACACCTTC
-	TRBV13	-	TRBJ1-2	CASSPLTQGRYGYTF	TGTGCCAGCAGCCCACTGACACAGGGTCGGTATGGCTACACCTTC
TRBD2	TRBV6-5	-	TRBJ2-3	CASSFHSGASTDTQYF	TGTGCCAGCAGTTTCCATAGCGGGGCCAGCACAGATACGCAGTATTTT
-	TRBV11-2	-	TRBJ1-6	CASSRTRDSNSPLHF	TGTGCCAGCAGCCGTACCAGGGATTCTAATTCACCCCTCCACTTT
TRBD1	TRBV28	-	TRBJ2-7	CASSLLGQGSSYEQYF	TGTGCCAGCAGTTTACTGGGACAGGGGTCGTCCTACGAGCAGTACTTC
TRBD2	TRBV4-3	many	TRBJ2-2	CASSPPATSGYPGELFF	TGCGCCAGCAGCCCCCCTGCCACTAGCGGTTATCCCGGGGAGCTGTTTTTT
TRBD2	TRBV5-6	-	TRBJ2-7	CASSPERAASGSLYF	TGTGCCAGCAGCCCGGAGAGGGCGGCTAGCGGATCCCTCTACTTC
-	TRBV4-3	-	TRBJ1-6	CASSLQQNSPLHF	TGCGCCAGCAGCCTTCAACAGAATTCACCCCTCCACTTT
-	TRBV25-1	-	TRBJ2-5	CASSEYRGNEETQYF	TGTGCCAGCAGTGAATACCGGGGAAACGAAGAGACCCAGTACTTC
-	TRBV15	-	TRBJ1-2	CAISIEALHGYTF	TGTGCCATCAGTATAGAGGCGTTGCATGGCTACACCTTC
-	TRBV6-5	-	TRBJ2-5	CASERQETQYF	TGTGCCAGCGAGAGACAAGAGACCCAGTACTTC
TRBD2	TRBV7-9	-	TRBJ2-5	CASSLAGGGEETQYF	TGTGCCAGCAGCTTAGCGGGGGGAGGGGAAGAGACCCAGTACTTC
TRBD2	TRBV5-8	-	TRBJ2-1	CASSLRGGNYNEQFF	TGTGCCAGCAGCTTGCGCGGGGGTAACTACAATGAGCAGTTCTTC
TRBD1	TRBV10-3	-	TRBJ2-2	CAISGQGAGTGELFF	TGTGCCATCAGTGGACAGGGGGCAGGGACCGGGGAGCTGTTTTTT
-	TRBV27	-	TRBJ2-3	CASSFRQGTQYF	TGTGCCAGCAGTTTCCGACAAGGTACGCAGTATTTT
-	TRBV19	-	TRBJ2-1	CASSMRTQGPHNEQFF	TGTGCCAGTAGTATGCGGACTCAAGGCCCCCACAATGAGCAGTTCTTC
TRBD1	TRBV5-1	-	TRBJ2-1	CASSSSLLGQAIRDNEQFF	TGCGCCAGCAGCTCGTCCCTCCTTGGACAGGCAATAAGGGACAATGAGCAGTTCTTC
-	TRBV2	-	TRBJ2-4	CASKVDSANIQYF	TGTGCCAGCAAAGTGGACAGCGCGAACATTCAGTACTTC
-	TRBV7-3	-	TRBJ2-5	CASSFGGEETQYF	TGTGCCAGCAGCTTTGGAGGGGAAGAGACCCAGTACTTC
-	TRBV11-2	-	TRBJ1-2	CASSSTENYGYTF	TGTGCCAGCAGCTCGACGGAGAACTATGGCTACACCTTC
-	TRBV4-3	-	TRBJ1-2	CASSQGGGQVYGYTF	TGCGCCAGCAGCCAAGGCGGGGGGCAGGTTTATGGCTACACCTTC
TRBD2	TRBV11-2	few	TRBJ2-1	CASRLAGGNGEQFF	TGTGCCAGCCGTCTAGCGGGGGGGAATGGTGAGCAGTTCTTC
-	TRBV5-5	-	TRBJ1-3	CASSFSRGSAGNTIYF	TGTGCCAGCAGCTTTAGCCGCGGCAGCGCCGGAAACACCATATATTTT
TRBD1	TRBV7-2	-	TRBJ1-3	CASSPVTGSINTIYF	TGTGCCAGCAGCCCAGTGACAGGGTCGATAAACACCATATATTTT
TRBD2	TRBV7-9	-	TRBJ2-3	CASSPQGLAGTDTQYF	TGTGCCAGCAGCCCCCAGGGACTAGCGGGGACAGATACGCAGTATTTT
TRBD2	TRBV7-2	once	TRBJ2-1	CASSLATTSGGVGDEQFF	TGTGCCAGCAGCTTAGCGACGACTAGCGGGGGCGTTGGGGATGAGCAGTTCTTC